The rows below give T cell receptor beta chains drawn from one sample of a study of shared clonotypes between healthy human individuals. This table comes from immunoSEQ multiplex PCR, and its TCRdb copy is limited to in-frame clones, with some not included. The profile shows 100,000 or so clones, less than 80% of them singletons. Sequenced sample: memory CD8+ T cells sorted from blood. The source is a woman in her thirties in good health. The CDR3 runs from the conserved cysteine through the conserved F or W. D genes are given only for firm matches. The size of a clone is reported for some rows only, either as once, few or many, or as a class for expanded clones.

TRBJ2-7 . TRBD2 TRBV2 TGTGCCAGCAGTCCCCTCACTAGCGACACCTACGAGCAGTACTTC CASSPLTSDTYEQYF
TRBJ2-1 . . TRBV7-7 TGTGCCAGCAGCTTAGACGGGACCTACAATGAGCAGTTCTTC CASSLDGTYNEQFF
TRBJ2-7 few TRBD2 TRBV4-1 TGCGCCAGCAGCCCGGGAGGAAAGTTGTCTAGCGGGAGACCCACCTACGAGCAGTACTTC CASSPGGKLSSGRPTYEQYF
TRBJ2-1 . . TRBV2 TGTGCCAGCACAGGGACGTACACTGAGAGCTCCTACAATGAGCAGTTCTTC CASTGTYTESSYNEQFF
TRBJ2-4 . . TRBV7-8 TGTGCCAGCAGCCAGGGGCGGGGAAACATTCAGTACTTC CASSQGRGNIQYF
TRBJ2-7 . . TRBV14 TGTGCCAGCAGCCTGGGCGTCTTCTACGAGCAGTACTTC CASSLGVFYEQYF
TRBJ2-7 . . TRBV27 TGTGCCAGCAGTTTCGGGGGGCCTTCCTACGAGCAGTACTTC CASSFGGPSYEQYF
TRBJ2-1 . . TRBV7-2 TGTGCCAGCACCAAAAGTTGGGTATTAACGTTGGGTGAGCAGTTCTTC CASTKSWVLTLGEQFF
TRBJ2-1 . TRBD2 TRBV27 TGTGCCAGCCACTGTCGGACTAGCGGGTCCTGGCCCCCATCCTACAATGAGCAGTTCTTC CASHCRTSGSWPPSYNEQFF
TRBJ2-1 many . TRBV29-1 TGCAGCGGTGTCGAGTCCTACAATGAGCAGTTCTTC CSGVESYNEQFF
TRBJ2-5 . . TRBV20-1 TGCAGTGCACCGCCAGAGACCCAGTACTTC CSAPPETQYF
TRBJ1-3 . TRBD1 TRBV27 TGTGCCAGCAGTCTAAGACAGGGTGGGCGAAACACCATATATTTT CASSLRQGGRNTIYF
TRBJ2-7 once . TRBV30 TGTGCCGTCAGGAGCACAACCTACGAGCAGTACTTC CAVRSTTYEQYF
TRBJ2-7 . . TRBV7-6 TGTGCCAGCAGCCCTTCGGACAGTACCTACGAGCAGTACTTC CASSPSDSTYEQYF
TRBJ2-2 . . TRBV6-4 TGTGCCAGCAGTGAACTAGCACGCACCGGGGAGCTGTTTTTT CASSELARTGELFF
TRBJ2-5 . . TRBV5-1 TGCGCCAGCAGCTTGGGGACGGCTAAGAACACCCAGTACTTC CASSLGTAKNTQYF
TRBJ1-2 few TRBD1 TRBV5-4 TGTGCCAGCCACCTGACAGGGTTCGGCTATGGCTACACCTTC CASHLTGFGYGYTF
TRBJ2-5 . . TRBV7-6 TGTGCCAGCAGCTTAGAAGAGGCCCAGTACTTC CASSLEEAQYF
TRBJ2-1 . . TRBV27 TGTGCCAGCACCGGGGGAGCGCTTGAGCAGTTCTTC CASTGGALEQFF
TRBJ1-3 . . TRBV4-1 TGCGCCAGCAGCCAGACATACCAAGACTCTGGAAACACCATATATTTT CASSQTYQDSGNTIYF
TRBJ2-7 many TRBD1 TRBV9 TGTGCCAGCAGCCAGGGACAGGCTGTTTCCTACGAGCAGTACTTC CASSQGQAVSYEQYF
TRBJ2-7 . . TRBV6-1 TGTGCCAGCGGGGCTGCCGTCTACGAGCAGTACTTC CASGAAVYEQYF
TRBJ1-1 few TRBD1 TRBV5-1 TGCGCCAGCAGCCCGACAGGGGCGAGTGAAGCTTTCTTT CASSPTGASEAFF
TRBJ1-5 few TRBD1 TRBV27 TGTGCCAGCAGCCCCGGGACAGGGGGCAATCAGCCCCAGCATTTT CASSPGTGGNQPQHF
TRBJ2-3 . . TRBV5-4 TGTGCCAGCAGCTTGTCGACAGATACGCAGTATTTT CASSLSTDTQYF
TRBJ1-2 . . TRBV10-2 TGCGCCAGCAGTGATTGGGGTGGCTACACCTTC CASSDWGGYTF
TRBJ1-4 . . TRBV4-2 TGTGCCAGCAGCCAAGGTGCGGGGGCGGATGAAAAACTGTTTTTT CASSQGAGADEKLFF
TRBJ2-3 . TRBD1 TRBV4-2 TGTGCCAGCAGCCATGGGACAGGGATGACAGATACGCAGTATTTT CASSHGTGMTDTQYF
TRBJ2-7 . TRBD1 TRBV7-9 TGTGCCAGCAGTCAACCGGGACAGCCCTACGAGCAGTACTTC CASSQPGQPYEQYF
TRBJ2-3 . TRBD1 TRBV28 TGTGCCAGCAGACGACGATTACTTTCCGGGACAGGGGAGACAGATACGCAGTATTTT CASRRRLLSGTGETDTQYF
TRBJ2-7 . . TRBV19 TGTGCCAGTAGTATCTGTGTCCGGGGTTGCGAGCAGTACTTC CASSICVRGCEQYF
TRBJ2-6 few . TRBV21-1 TGTGCCAGCAGCGACACCGGGACAGGGGGTTCTGGGGCCAACGTCCTGACTTTC CASSDTGTGGSGANVLTF
TRBJ1-2 . TRBD1 TRBV18 TGTGCCAGCTCACCGGGCAGGGGGCTTGGCTATGGCTACACCTTC CASSPGRGLGYGYTF
TRBJ2-7 . . TRBV5-1 TGCGCCAGCAGGTCTGAGTACGAGCAGTACTTC CASRSEYEQYF
TRBJ1-1 . . TRBV2 TGTGCCAGCAGTGTAGCTTCTTACATGAACACTGAAGCTTTCTTT CASSVASYMNTEAFF
TRBJ1-3 . . TRBV6-5 TGTGCCAGCAGCTCCCTGGGGTCTGGAAACACCATATATTTT CASSSLGSGNTIYF
TRBJ2-3 . . TRBV10-3 TGTGCCATCTGGGCCCCTTACACAGATACGCAGTATTTT CAIWAPYTDTQYF
TRBJ2-7 . TRBD1 TRBV5-1 TGCGCCAGCGGGACAGACTTCCACGAGCAGTACTTC CASGTDFHEQYF
TRBJ2-1 . TRBD2 TRBV29-1 TGCAGCGTCGCCCACCTCGGACTAGCGGGAGGCTACAATGAGCAGTTCTTC CSVAHLGLAGGYNEQFF
TRBJ1-3 . . TRBV6-1 TGTGCCAGCAGTGAAGCGGCGGGGGGACTTGGAAACACCATATATTTT CASSEAAGGLGNTIYF
TRBJ1-5 . . TRBV9 TGTGCCAGCAGCGTAGCTCGAGAGAGTGTTGGTAGCAATCAGCCCCAGCATTTT CASSVARESVGSNQPQHF
TRBJ1-1 once . TRBV29-1 TGCAGCGTTGTTGCCCGGGAGGGGACTGAAGCTTTCTTT CSVVAREGTEAFF